A selection of T cell receptor beta chains follows, all from one sample in a study of control samples from healthy donors and cancer patients. Libraries were prepared by immunoSEQ multiplex PCR; TCRdb keeps only in-frame clonotypes and omits some of them. This repertoire shows around 20,000 clones, 80% to 85% found once; its top ten account for 29%. Sequencing was performed on PBMCs. The origin of the receptors is a man older than 75 with head and neck cancer. The CDR3 runs from the conserved cysteine through the conserved F or W. The order of the fields is D gene, clone size, V gene, J gene, CDR3 DNA, CDR3 protein. The D gene is left open where the match is weak. Clone size appears in some rows only: once, few, many, or a class for an expanded clone.

TRBD2	few	TRBV4-1	TRBJ2-2	TGCGCCAGCAGGATGATTGGACTAGCGGGGGCGAACACCGGGGAGCTGTTTTTT	CASRMIGLAGANTGELFF
-	once	TRBV19	TRBJ2-5	TGTGCCAGTAGTATATCAGGGGAAGAGACCCAGTACTTC	CASSISGEETQYF
-	few	TRBV10-2	TRBJ2-1	TGCGCCAGCAGTGAGTCGACTCGTGGGCGGGCCTCCTACAATGAGCAGTTCTTC	CASSESTRGRASYNEQFF
-	-	TRBV11-2	TRBJ1-3	TGTGCCAGCAGCTCGATAAACTCTGGAAACACCATATATTTT	CASSSINSGNTIYF
TRBD1	-	TRBV15	TRBJ2-7	TGTGCCACCAGTCCTGAGACCGGGACAGCTTACGAGCAGTACTTC	CATSPETGTAYEQYF
-	-	TRBV7-3	TRBJ1-2	TGTGCCAGCAGCTTACCCGCCGGGCCTAGGAGGGACTATGGCTACACCTTC	CASSLPAGPRRDYGYTF
-	few	TRBV7-9	TRBJ2-7	TGTGCCAGCAGCTTAGGGCAGGGGGGAAGCTCCTACGAGCAGTACTTC	CASSLGQGGSSYEQYF
-	-	TRBV13	TRBJ2-7	TGTGCCAGCAGCTTAGGGACTAGTGGCCCGGGGGAGAACGAGCAGTACTTC	CASSLGTSGPGENEQYF
TRBD2	-	TRBV7-2	TRBJ2-2	TGTGCCAGCAGCTTAGTAGCGGGGGGCCTCGCCGGGGAGCTGTTTTTT	CASSLVAGGLAGELFF
-	-	TRBV24-1	TRBJ2-6	TGTGCCACCAGTGATTCAGGGTACTCTGGGGCCAACGTCCTGACTTTC	CATSDSGYSGANVLTF
-	-	TRBV5-1	TRBJ2-3	TGCGCCAGCAGCTTTACCCGCTCTGGGGTTACGCAGTATTTT	CASSFTRSGVTQYF
-	-	TRBV3-1/TRBV3-2	TRBJ1-6	TGTGCCAGCAGCCAAGTGGCACAGGGCGTAGAGTCACCCCTCCACTTT	CASSQVAQGVESPLHF
TRBD1	-	TRBV12-3/TRBV12-4	TRBJ1-1	TGTGCCAGCACCTACAGGGGGGAAGCTTTCTTT	CASTYRGEAFF
-	-	TRBV7-8	TRBJ1-2	TGTGCCAGCAGCTTTCAACAGATAGCTAAAGGCTACACCTTC	CASSFQQIAKGYTF
TRBD1	-	TRBV9	TRBJ2-2	TGTGCCAGCAGCGTTGGACAGGGGAACACCGGGGAGCTGTTTTTT	CASSVGQGNTGELFF
TRBD1	few	TRBV2	TRBJ2-3	TGTGCCAGCACCCATGAGGGGGCAGGCACAGATACGCAGTATTTT	CASTHEGAGTDTQYF
TRBD1	-	TRBV7-3	TRBJ2-1	TGTGCCAGCAGCTTAGACAGGGATAATGAGCAGTTCTTC	CASSLDRDNEQFF
-	few	TRBV5-4	TRBJ2-3	TGTGCCAGCAGTCGAGAGGTATCCGAGACGCAGTATTTT	CASSREVSETQYF
-	once	TRBV7-9	TRBJ2-7	TGTGCCAGCAGCTTAGCGCCGGACGAGCAGTACTTC	CASSLAPDEQYF
-	-	TRBV7-9	TRBJ2-7	TGTGCCAGCAGCTTAGACGACGGTGCCTACGAGCAGTACTTC	CASSLDDGAYEQYF
-	-	TRBV6-5	TRBJ2-1	TGTGCCAGCAGTTACTCCCGTAGCTCCTACAATGAGCAGTTCTTC	CASSYSRSSYNEQFF
TRBD1	once	TRBV2	TRBJ1-2	TGTGCCAGCAGTGAAGCGCTTCGCTGGACAGGTGAATCCGCTAACTATGGCTACACCTTC	CASSEALRWTGESANYGYTF
-	-	TRBV14	TRBJ1-3	TGTGCCAGCAGCCAAGAGAGGGTTTACTCTGGAAACACCATATATTTT	CASSQERVYSGNTIYF
-	-	TRBV5-8	TRBJ1-4	TGTGCCAGCAGCCGAGGGGGTTCCCTATATGAAAAACTGTTTTTT	CASSRGGSLYEKLFF
-	once	TRBV7-2	TRBJ1-6	TGTGCCAGCAGCTTAGGGGGACCGCAGAATTCACCCCTCCACTTT	CASSLGGPQNSPLHF
-	-	TRBV25-1	TRBJ1-6	TGTGCCAGCAGTTCGAGGGACCAGGGAGGGACCCTCCACTTT	CASSSRDQGGTLHF
-	-	TRBV21-1	TRBJ2-1	TGTGCCAGCAGCAAAGGGGGGGGGCGACAGCGGGTGGCTGGGAATGAGCAGTTCTTC	CASSKGGGRQRVAGNEQFF
-	-	TRBV5-1	TRBJ1-1	TGCGCCAGCAGCCTTGACAGGAACACTGAAGCTTTCTTT	CASSLDRNTEAFF
-	-	TRBV9	TRBJ2-7	TGTGCCAGCAGCGTAGGGTCTAGCGCATTCTACGAGCAGTACTTC	CASSVGSSAFYEQYF
-	-	TRBV5-4	TRBJ2-7	TGTGCCAGCAGCTTGGGACTGTGGGGCGAGCAGTACTTC	CASSLGLWGEQYF
-	once	TRBV6-5	TRBJ1-2	TGTGCCAGCAGCGCTCTACCAGGGACGAATGAGGGCTACACCTTC	CASSALPGTNEGYTF
TRBD2	-	TRBV7-2	TRBJ2-7	TGTGCCAGCAGCTTCGTAGCGGGAGACTACGAGCAGTACTTC	CASSFVAGDYEQYF
TRBD1	-	TRBV5-5	TRBJ1-2	TGTGCCAGCAGCTTGTCCGGACAGGGACTCTCCGGCTACACCTTC	CASSLSGQGLSGYTF